This T cell receptor beta chain was sequenced during a study of blood T cell repertoires in COVID-19. In the study overall: COVID-19 samples, acute and convalescent, were from the United States, Italy and Spain. T cells, B-cell-depleted T cells, or PBMCs provided the cDNA or gDNA that served as material.

CDR1 MNHEY and CDR2 SVGEGT come from the germline V gene. Losses at the gene ends were 5 bases for V and 3 bases for J; bases not matched to a gene: 1. The CDR3 totals 14 residues. In the study's own analysis: Reference gene primer amplification gave estimated nucleated cell counts. Profiled with immunoSEQ multiplex PCR; TCRdb holds only in-frame clones, not every one. V and J calls and clone size follow that table, whereas D and trimming were derived from the DNA. The sample includes about 230,000 clones, roughly 83% of them seen just once. The TCR comes from a man aged 40-55 years with acute or convalescent COVID-19. Input material: peripheral blood. The chain employs TRBV6-2 or TRBV6-3 and TRBJ2-7; 13 bases map to TRBD2. The CDR3 DNA sequence: TGTGCCAGCAGTAGGACTAGCGGGAGCTACGAGCAGTACTTC. It specifies CASSRTSGSYEQYF.